One and the same sample provided the 11 T cell receptor beta chains below, sequenced in a study of T cells in Graves' hyperthyroidism and ophthalmopathy. TCR beta CDR3 regions were amplified from RNA transcripts. The TCR CDR3 first-round RT-PCR relied on the HTBI primer set. TCRdb processed the multiplex PCR reads anew with MiXCR; each CDR3 protein has one entry. This repertoire shows more than 300,000 distinct CDR3 sequences, 14% found once; its top ten account for about 18%. Sample: blood. Every receptor here comes from a woman younger than 45 with Graves' ophthalmopathy.

This clonotype was detected ten times or more. The chain recombines TRBV20-1 with TRBJ1-5; TRBD1 matches 8 bases. Germline trimming cut 1 base from V and 4 bases from J; bases unmatched to any gene: 0. CDR3 size: 13 residues. CDR1 DFQATT and CDR2 SNEGSKA come from the germline V gene (reference sequence). The CDR3 DNA follows: TGCAGTGCTAGAGGGACAGGGAATCAGCCCCAGCATTTT. Its translation is CSARGTGNQPQHF.

This rearrangement joins TRBV11-2 to TRBJ2-3; TRBD2 matches 8 bases. With V trimmed by 6 bases and J by 0 bases, 11 bases remained unmatched. Looked up from germline, CDR1 is SGHAT and CDR2 is FQNNGV. The CDR3 runs to 17 residues. CDR3 sequence: CASSSGTSTHSTDTQYF. CDR3 DNA sequence: TGTGCCAGCAGTTCCGGGACTAGTACACATAGCACAGATACGCAGTATTTT.

This clonotype was counted many times. The V call is TRBV7-6, the J call TRBJ2-7; 7 nucleotides agree with TRBD1. CDR3 length: 15 residues. Per germline, CDR1 SGHVS and CDR2 FNYEAQ. The V and J ends lost 5 bases and 2 bases, in that order; junction bases with no gene match: 9. CDR3 sequence: CASSLSVGTAYEQYF. For the CDR3, the DNA is TGTGCCAGCAGCCTCAGCGTCGGGACAGCCTACGAGCAGTACTTC.

This clonotype was counted only a few times. The gene calls are TRBV4-1 and TRBJ1-3, with D possibly being TRBD1 (5 bases). This CDR3 region has 16 residues. CDR1 is MGHRA, CDR2 YSYEKL, per germline. The V and J ends lost 0 bases and 0 bases respectively, with 9 bases between them. The CDR3 spells CASSQEGRTSGNTIYF. CDR3 coding DNA: TGCGCCAGCAGCCAAGAGGGACGGACCTCTGGAAACACCATATATTTT.

The sample holds many counts of this clonotype. This rearrangement joins TRBV27 to TRBJ1-1, with 9 bases lining up with TRBD1. V shed 8 bases, J shed 0 bases, and the junction held 7 bases outside the gene matches. The CDR3 extends over 15 amino acids. CDR1 is MNHEY, CDR2 SMNVEV, per germline (reference sequence). The CDR3 loop reads CASGKTGGMNTEAFF. The CDR3 DNA follows: TGTGCCAGCGGTAAAACAGGGGGCATGAACACTGAAGCTTTCTTT.

As DNA, the CDR3 is TGTGCCAGCAGCTCCGACAGGGGATCCAAAAACATTCAGTACTTC. Translating it yields CASSSDRGSKNIQYF. V and J are TRBV7-2 and TRBJ2-4; 8 bases are a match to TRBD1. The germline CDR1 and CDR2 sequences are SGHTA and FQGNSA. The CDR3 runs to 15 residues. The J segment lost 2 bases and the V segment lost 4 bases, leaving 4 bases of the junction unmatched.

This clonotype was detected a few times. The chain carries TRBV6-5 and TRBJ1-2; D perhaps matches TRBD1 (6 bases). There are 13 residues in the CDR3. The V gene lost 0 bases and the J gene lost 5 bases, with 7 bases spanning the gap. Looked up from germline, CDR1 is MNHEY and CDR2 is SVGAGI. In nucleotides, the CDR3 is TGTGCCAGCAGTTACTCTACAGGGTATGGCTACACCTTC. As protein: CASSYSTGYGYTF.

This clonotype has a count of ten or more. The CDR3 sequence is CASSLIGTATDTQYF. DNA for the CDR3: TGTGCCAGCAGCTTAATCGGGACAGCCACAGATACGCAGTATTTT. V and J are TRBV7-3 and TRBJ2-3; TRBD1 agrees at 7 bases. The CDR3 sequence is 15 residues long. After removal of 1 base from V and 2 bases from J, the junction contained 3 bases not matched to a gene. Looked up from germline, CDR1 is SGHTA and CDR2 is FQGTGA.

This clonotype was counted ten times or more. The chain couples TRBV7-9 to TRBJ2-5, with 8 bases matching TRBD1. With 8 bases clipped from V and 5 bases from J, the junction kept 4 bases outside the gene matches. Per the germline V gene, CDR1 is SEHNR and CDR2 is FQNEAQ (reference sequence). The CDR3 runs 12 residues. The CDR3 DNA reads as TGTGCCAGCCGGACAGGGCGGGAGACCCAGTACTTC. This sequence encodes CASRTGRETQYF.

This clonotype was observed at least ten times. DNA for the CDR3: TGCGCCAGCAGCCCCGCGGGGGTGGTGAATCAGCCCCAGCATTTT. The encoded protein is CASSPAGVVNQPQHF. The chain recombines TRBV5-1 with TRBJ1-5; tentative D call: TRBD1 (5 bases). The CDR3 consists of 15 residues. V was cut by 4 bases and J by 4 bases, with 15 bases left in between. Germline V gene data show CDR1 as SGHRS and CDR2 as YFSETQ.

This clonotype has a count of ten or more. The J gene is TRBJ2-2, the V gene TRBV12-3 or TRBV12-4; 13 nucleotides agree with TRBD2. CDR3 length: 16 residues. With 6 bases clipped from V and 5 bases from J, the junction kept 6 bases outside the gene matches. CDR3 residues: CASRTSGGAMTGELFF. CDR3 coding DNA: TGTGCCAGCAGAACTAGCGGGGGGGCTATGACCGGGGAGCTGTTTTTT.